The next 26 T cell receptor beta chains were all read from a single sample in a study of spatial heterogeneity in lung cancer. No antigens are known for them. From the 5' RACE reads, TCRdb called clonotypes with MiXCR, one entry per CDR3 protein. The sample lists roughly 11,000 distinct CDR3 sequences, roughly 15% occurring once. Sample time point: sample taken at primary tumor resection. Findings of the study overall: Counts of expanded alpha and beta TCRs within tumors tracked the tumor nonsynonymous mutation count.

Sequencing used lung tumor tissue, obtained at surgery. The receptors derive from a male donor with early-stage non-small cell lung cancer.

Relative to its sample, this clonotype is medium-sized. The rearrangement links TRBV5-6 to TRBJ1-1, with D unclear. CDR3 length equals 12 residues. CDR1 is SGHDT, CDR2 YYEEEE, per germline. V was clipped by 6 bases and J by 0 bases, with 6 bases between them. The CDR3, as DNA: TGTGCCAGCAACCAGATGAACACTGAAGCTTTCTTT. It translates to CASNQMNTEAFF.

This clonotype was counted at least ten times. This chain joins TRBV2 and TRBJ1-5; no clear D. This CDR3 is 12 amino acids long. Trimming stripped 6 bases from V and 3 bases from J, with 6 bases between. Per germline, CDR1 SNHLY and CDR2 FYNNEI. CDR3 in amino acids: CASRADNQPQHF. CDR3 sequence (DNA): TGTGCCAGCAGAGCGGACAATCAGCCCCAGCATTTT.

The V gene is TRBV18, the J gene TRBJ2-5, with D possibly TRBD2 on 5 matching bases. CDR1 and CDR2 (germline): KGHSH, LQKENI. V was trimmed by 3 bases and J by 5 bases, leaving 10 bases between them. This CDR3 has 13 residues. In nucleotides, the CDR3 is TGTGCCAGCTCACCGGGAGAAATGGAGACCCAGTACTTC. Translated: CASSPGEMETQYF.

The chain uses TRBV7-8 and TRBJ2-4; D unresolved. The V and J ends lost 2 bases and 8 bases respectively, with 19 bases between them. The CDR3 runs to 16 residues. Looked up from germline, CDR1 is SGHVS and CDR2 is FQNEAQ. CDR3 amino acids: CASSLTSPRLGDIQYF. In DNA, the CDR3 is TGTGCCAGCAGCTTAACATCTCCGCGTCTCGGAGACATTCAGTACTTC. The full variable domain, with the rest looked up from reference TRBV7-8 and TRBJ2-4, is GAGVSQSPRYKVAKRGQDVALRCDPISGHVSLFWYQQALGQGPEFLTYFQNEAQLDKSGLPSDRFFAERPEGSVSTLKIQRTQQEDSAVYLCASSLTSPRLGDIQYFGAGTRLSVL.

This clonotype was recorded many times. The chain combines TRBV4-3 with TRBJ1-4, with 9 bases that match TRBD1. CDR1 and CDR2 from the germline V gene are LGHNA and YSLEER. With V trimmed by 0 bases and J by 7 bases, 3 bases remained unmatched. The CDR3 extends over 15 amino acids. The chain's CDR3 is CASSQEYRGREKLFF. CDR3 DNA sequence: TGCGCCAGCAGCCAAGAATACAGGGGGCGTGAAAAACTGTTTTTT.

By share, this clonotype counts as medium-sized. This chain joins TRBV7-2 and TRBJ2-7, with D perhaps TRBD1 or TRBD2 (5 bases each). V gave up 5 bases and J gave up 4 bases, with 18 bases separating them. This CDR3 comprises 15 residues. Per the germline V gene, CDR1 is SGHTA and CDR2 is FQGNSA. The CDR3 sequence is CASSPHEGRVYEQYF. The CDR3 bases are TGTGCCAGCAGCCCCCATGAGGGGCGGGTATACGAGCAGTACTTC.

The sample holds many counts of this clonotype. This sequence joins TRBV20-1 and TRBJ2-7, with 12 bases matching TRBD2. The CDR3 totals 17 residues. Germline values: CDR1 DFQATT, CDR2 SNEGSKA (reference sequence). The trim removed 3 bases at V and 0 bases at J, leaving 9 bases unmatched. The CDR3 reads CSASLRLAGALSYEQYF. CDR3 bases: TGCAGTGCTAGCCTCCGACTAGCGGGGGCCCTCTCCTACGAGCAGTACTTC.

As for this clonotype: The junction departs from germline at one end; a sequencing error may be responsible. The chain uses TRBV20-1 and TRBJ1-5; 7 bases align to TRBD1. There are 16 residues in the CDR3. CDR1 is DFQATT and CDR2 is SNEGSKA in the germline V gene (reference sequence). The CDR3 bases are TGCAGTGCTACAGAGCACCTGGGACAGTTCAATCAGCCCCAGCATTTC. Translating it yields CSATEHLGQFNQPQHF.

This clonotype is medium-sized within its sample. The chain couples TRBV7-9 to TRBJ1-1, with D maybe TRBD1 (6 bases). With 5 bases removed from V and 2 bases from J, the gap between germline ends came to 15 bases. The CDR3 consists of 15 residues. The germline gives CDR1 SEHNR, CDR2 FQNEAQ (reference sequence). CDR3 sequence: CASSLHGQSNTEAFF. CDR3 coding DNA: TGTGCCAGCAGCCTCCATGGACAGAGCAACACTGAAGCTTTCTTT.

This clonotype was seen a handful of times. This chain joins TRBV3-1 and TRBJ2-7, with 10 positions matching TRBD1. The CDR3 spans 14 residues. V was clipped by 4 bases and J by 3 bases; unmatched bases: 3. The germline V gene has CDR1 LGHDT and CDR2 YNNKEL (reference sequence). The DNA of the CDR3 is TGTGCCAGCAGCCTGGGACAGGGGATCTACGAGCAGTACTTC. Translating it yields CASSLGQGIYEQYF.

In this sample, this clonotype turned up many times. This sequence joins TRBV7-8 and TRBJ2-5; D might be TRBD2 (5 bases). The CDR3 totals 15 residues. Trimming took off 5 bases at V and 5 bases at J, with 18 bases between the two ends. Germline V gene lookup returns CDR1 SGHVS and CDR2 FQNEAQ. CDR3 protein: CASSQERLQSETQYF. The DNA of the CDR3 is TGTGCCAGCAGCCAAGAAAGACTACAGAGTGAGACCCAGTACTTC.

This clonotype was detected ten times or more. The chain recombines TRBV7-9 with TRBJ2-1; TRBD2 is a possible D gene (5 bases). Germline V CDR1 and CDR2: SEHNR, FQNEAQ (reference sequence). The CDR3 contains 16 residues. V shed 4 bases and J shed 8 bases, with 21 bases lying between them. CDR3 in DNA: TGTGCCAGCAGCTGGGTGCGGGTACTTGGGATAGATGAGCAGTTCTTC. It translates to CASSWVRVLGIDEQFF. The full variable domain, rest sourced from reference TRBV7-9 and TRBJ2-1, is DTGVSQNPRHKITKRGQNVTFRCDPISEHNRLYWYRQTLGQGPEFLTYFQNEAQLEKSRLLSDRFSAERPKGSFSTLEIQRTEQGDSAMYLCASSWVRVLGIDEQFFGPGTRLTVL.

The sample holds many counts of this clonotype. CDR3 DNA sequence: TGTGCCAGCAGCCCCGGGACTTCCACAGATACGCAGTATTTT. It is translated as CASSPGTSTDTQYF. The rearrangement uses TRBV7-2 and TRBJ2-3; a weak D match, TRBD2 (6 bases). The CDR3 consists of 14 residues. Germline CDR1 is SGHTA and CDR2 is FQGNSA. V gave up 5 bases and J gave up 2 bases, with 11 bases separating them.

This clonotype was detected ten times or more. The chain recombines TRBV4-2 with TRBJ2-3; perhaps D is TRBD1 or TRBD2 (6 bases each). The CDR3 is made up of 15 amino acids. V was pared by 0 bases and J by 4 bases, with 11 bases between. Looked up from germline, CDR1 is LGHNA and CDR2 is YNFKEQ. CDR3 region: CASSQDLGGPDTQYF. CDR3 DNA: TGTGCCAGCAGCCAAGATCTGGGGGGCCCAGATACGCAGTATTTT.

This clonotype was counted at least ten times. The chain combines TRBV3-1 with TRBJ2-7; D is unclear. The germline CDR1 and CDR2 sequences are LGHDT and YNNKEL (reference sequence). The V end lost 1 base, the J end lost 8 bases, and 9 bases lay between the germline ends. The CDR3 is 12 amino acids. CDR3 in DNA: TGTGCCAGCAGCCAAGTATCCGTGAAGCAGTACTTC. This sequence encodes CASSQVSVKQYF.

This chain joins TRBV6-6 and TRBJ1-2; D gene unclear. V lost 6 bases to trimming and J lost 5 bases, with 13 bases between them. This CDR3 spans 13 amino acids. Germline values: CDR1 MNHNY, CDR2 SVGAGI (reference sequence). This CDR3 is CASRSAQEYGYTF. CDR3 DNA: TGTGCCAGCAGGTCCGCCCAGGAGTATGGCTACACCTTC.

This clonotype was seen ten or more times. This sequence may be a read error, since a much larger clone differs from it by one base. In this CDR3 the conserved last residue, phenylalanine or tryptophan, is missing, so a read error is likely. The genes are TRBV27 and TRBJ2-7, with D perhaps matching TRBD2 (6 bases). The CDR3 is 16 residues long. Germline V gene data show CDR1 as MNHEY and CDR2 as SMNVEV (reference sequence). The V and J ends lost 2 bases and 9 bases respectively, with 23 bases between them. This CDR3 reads CASSLNLGGQADGQYS. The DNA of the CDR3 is TGTGCCAGCAGTTTAAACCTTGGAGGGCAGGCCGATGGGCAGTACTCC.

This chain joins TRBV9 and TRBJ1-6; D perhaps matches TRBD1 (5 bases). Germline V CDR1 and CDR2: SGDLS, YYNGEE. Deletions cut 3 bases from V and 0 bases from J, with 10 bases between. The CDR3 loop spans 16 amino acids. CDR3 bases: TGTGCCAGCAGCGAGACAGTCAGCTCCTATAATTCACCCCTCCACTTT. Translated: CASSETVSSYNSPLHF.

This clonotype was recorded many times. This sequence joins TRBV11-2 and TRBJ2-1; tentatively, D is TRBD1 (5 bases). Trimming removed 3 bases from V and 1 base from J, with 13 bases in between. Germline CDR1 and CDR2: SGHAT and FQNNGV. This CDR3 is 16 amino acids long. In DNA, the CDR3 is TGTGCCAGCAGCTTGGGCAGGGTGCTTTCCTACAATGAGCAGTTCTTC. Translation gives CASSLGRVLSYNEQFF.

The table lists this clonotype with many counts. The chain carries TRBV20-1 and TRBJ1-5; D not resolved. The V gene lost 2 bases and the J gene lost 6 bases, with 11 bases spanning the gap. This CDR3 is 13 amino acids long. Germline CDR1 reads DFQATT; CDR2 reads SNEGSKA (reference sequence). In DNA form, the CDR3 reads TGCAGTGCTAGAATGAACGAGATTCAGCCCCAGCATTTT. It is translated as CSARMNEIQPQHF.

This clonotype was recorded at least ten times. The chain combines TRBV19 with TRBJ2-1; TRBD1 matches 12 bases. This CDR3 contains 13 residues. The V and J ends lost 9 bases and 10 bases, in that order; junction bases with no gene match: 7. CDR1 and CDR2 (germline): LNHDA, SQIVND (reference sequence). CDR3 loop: CASRGQGAREQFF. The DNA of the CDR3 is TGTGCCAGCCGGGGACAGGGGGCGCGGGAGCAGTTCTTC.

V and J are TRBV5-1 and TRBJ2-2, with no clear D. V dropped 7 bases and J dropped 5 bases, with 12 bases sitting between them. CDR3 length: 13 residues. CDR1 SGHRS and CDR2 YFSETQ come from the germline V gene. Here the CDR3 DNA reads TGCGCCAGCTCGGAGTCGGATACCGGGGAGCTGTTTTTT. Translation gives CASSESDTGELFF.

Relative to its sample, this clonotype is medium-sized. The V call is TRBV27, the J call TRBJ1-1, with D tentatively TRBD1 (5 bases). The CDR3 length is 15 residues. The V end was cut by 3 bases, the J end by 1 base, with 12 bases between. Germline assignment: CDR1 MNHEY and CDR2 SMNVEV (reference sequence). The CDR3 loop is CASSLTTAWNTEAFF. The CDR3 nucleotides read TGTGCCAGCAGTTTGACGACAGCCTGGAACACTGAAGCTTTCTTT.

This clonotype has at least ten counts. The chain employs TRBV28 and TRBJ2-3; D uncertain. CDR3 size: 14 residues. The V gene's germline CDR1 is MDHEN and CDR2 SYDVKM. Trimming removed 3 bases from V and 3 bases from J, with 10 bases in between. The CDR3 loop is CASSFGIVTDTQYF. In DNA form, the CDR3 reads TGTGCCAGCAGTTTTGGGATCGTTACAGATACGCAGTATTTT.

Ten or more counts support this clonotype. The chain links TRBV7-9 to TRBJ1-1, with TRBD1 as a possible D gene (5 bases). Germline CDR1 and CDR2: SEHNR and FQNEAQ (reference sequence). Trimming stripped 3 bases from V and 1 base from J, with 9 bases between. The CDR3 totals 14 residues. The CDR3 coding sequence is TGTGCCAGCAGCTTGTTTGGGGGGAACACTGAAGCTTTCTTT. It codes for CASSLFGGNTEAFF. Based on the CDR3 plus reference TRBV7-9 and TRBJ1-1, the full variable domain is DTGVSQNPRHKITKRGQNVTFRCDPISEHNRLYWYRQTLGQGPEFLTYFQNEAQLEKSRLLSDRFSAERPKGSFSTLEIQRTEQGDSAMYLCASSLFGGNTEAFFGQGTRLTVV.

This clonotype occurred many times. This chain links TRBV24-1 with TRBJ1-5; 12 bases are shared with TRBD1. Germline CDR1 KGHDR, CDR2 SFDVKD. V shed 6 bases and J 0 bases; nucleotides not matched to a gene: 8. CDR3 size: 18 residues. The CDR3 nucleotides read TGTGCCACCAGTTGTCCGGGACAGGGGGCCTATAGCAATCAGCCCCAGCATTTT. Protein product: CATSCPGQGAYSNQPQHF.